These T cell receptor beta chains were read from a single sample in a study of T cell repertoires in cytomegalovirus infection. TCRdb reprocessed the reads via MiXCR and lists one record per CDR3 protein. This sample has 480,000 or so distinct CDR3 sequences, with about 11% found just once. Sequencing was done on a sample of PBMCs. The receptors derive from a human donor in good health (CMV status not recorded). Some clones in this sample may be carry-over from other donors' samples. CDR3s include the opening cysteine and the closing phenylalanine or tryptophan. The order of the fields is CDR3 protein, CDR3 DNA, J gene, clone size, D gene, V gene. The D gene is left open where the match is weak. Clone size, where shown, is once, few, many, or a class for clones that have expanded.

CDR3aa: CASSDSQRGAYNEQFF
CDR3nt: TGTGCCAGCAGTGACTCACAGAGGGGGGCCTACAATGAGCAGTTCTTC
j_gene: TRBJ2-1
abundance: many
d_gene: NA
v_gene: TRBV6-4

CDR3aa: CSARDPKGTGELFF
CDR3nt: TGCAGTGCTAGAGACCCCAAGGGTACCGGGGAGCTGTTTTTT
j_gene: TRBJ2-2
abundance: NA
d_gene: NA
v_gene: TRBV20-1

CDR3aa: CASSLGGPLNTEAFF
CDR3nt: TGTGCCAGCAGCTTAGGGGGACCCTTGAACACTGAAGCTTTCTTT
j_gene: TRBJ1-1
abundance: many
d_gene: NA
v_gene: TRBV7-9

CDR3aa: CASRGGRAEAFF
CDR3nt: TGTGCCAGCAGAGGGGGTCGGGCTGAAGCTTTCTTT
j_gene: TRBJ1-1
abundance: many
d_gene: NA
v_gene: TRBV2

CDR3aa: CASGSTGDYNNEQFF
CDR3nt: TGTGCTAGTGGTTCCACAGGGGATTACAACAATGAGCAGTTCTTC
j_gene: TRBJ2-1
abundance: many
d_gene: TRBD1
v_gene: TRBV12-5

CDR3aa: CASKDTYMNTEAFF
CDR3nt: TGTGCCAGCAAGGACACTTACATGAACACTGAAGCTTTCTTT
j_gene: TRBJ1-1
abundance: few
d_gene: NA
v_gene: TRBV2

CDR3aa: CATWQGTNDEQFF
CDR3nt: TGTGCCACCTGGCAGGGGACGAACGATGAGCAGTTCTTC
j_gene: TRBJ2-1
abundance: NA
d_gene: NA
v_gene: TRBV2

CDR3aa: CASSLMNGLAGYEQYF
CDR3nt: TGTGCCAGCAGCTTGATGAACGGACTAGCGGGATACGAGCAGTACTTC
j_gene: TRBJ2-7
abundance: many
d_gene: TRBD2
v_gene: TRBV5-6

CDR3aa: CASSLGPLDTIYF
CDR3nt: TGTGCCAGCAGTTTAGGGCCGTTAGACACCATATATTTT
j_gene: TRBJ1-3
abundance: NA
d_gene: NA
v_gene: TRBV12-3/TRBV12-4

CDR3aa: CASSPPSNTDTQYF
CDR3nt: TGTGCCAGCTCACCACCGAGTAACACAGATACGCAGTATTTT
j_gene: TRBJ2-3
abundance: many
d_gene: NA
v_gene: TRBV18

CDR3aa: CASSLGLAGVRGDTQYF
CDR3nt: TGTGCCAGCAGCCTTGGACTAGCGGGAGTCCGGGGGGATACGCAGTATTTT
j_gene: TRBJ2-3
abundance: many
d_gene: TRBD2
v_gene: TRBV7-8

CDR3aa: CASKSSGKRGNEQFF
CDR3nt: TGTGCCAGCAAATCGTCGGGGAAAAGGGGCAATGAGCAGTTCTTC
j_gene: TRBJ2-1
abundance: many
d_gene: NA
v_gene: TRBV27

CDR3aa: CASSSEGNQETQYF
CDR3nt: TGTGCCAGCAGCTCGGAAGGCAACCAAGAGACCCAGTACTTC
j_gene: TRBJ2-5
abundance: few
d_gene: NA
v_gene: TRBV5-6

CDR3aa: CASSQGGGRGYTF
CDR3nt: TGTGCCAGCAGCCAAGGGGGGGGCCGCGGCTACACCTTC
j_gene: TRBJ1-2
abundance: few
d_gene: NA
v_gene: TRBV3-1

CDR3aa: CSADRSSYNEQFF
CDR3nt: TGCAGCGCTGACAGGAGCTCCTACAATGAGCAGTTCTTC
j_gene: TRBJ2-1
abundance: NA
d_gene: NA
v_gene: TRBV29-1

CDR3aa: CASSLDSIYGYTF
CDR3nt: TGTGCCAGCAGCCTGGACAGTATCTATGGCTACACCTTC
j_gene: TRBJ1-2
abundance: many
d_gene: NA
v_gene: TRBV5-6